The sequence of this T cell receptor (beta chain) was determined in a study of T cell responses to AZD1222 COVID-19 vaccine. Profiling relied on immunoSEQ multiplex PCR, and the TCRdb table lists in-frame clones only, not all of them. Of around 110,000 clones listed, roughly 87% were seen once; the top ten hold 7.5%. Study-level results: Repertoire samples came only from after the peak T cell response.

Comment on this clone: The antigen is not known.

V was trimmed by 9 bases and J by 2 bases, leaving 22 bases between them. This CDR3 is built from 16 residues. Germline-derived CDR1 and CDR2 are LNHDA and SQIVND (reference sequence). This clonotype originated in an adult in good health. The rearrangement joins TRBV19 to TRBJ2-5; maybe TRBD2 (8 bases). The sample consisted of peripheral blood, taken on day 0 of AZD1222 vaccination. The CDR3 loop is CASTGGTAGEQETQYF. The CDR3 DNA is TGTGCCAGCACCGGGGGGACAGCGGGGGAACAAGAGACCCAGTACTTC.